This T cell receptor beta chain was captured by sequencing in a study of T-cell memory formation after mild COVID-19. Using constant-segment primers, 5'RACE produced TCR alpha and TCR beta cDNA libraries carrying sample barcodes and UMIs. One entry per CDR3 protein results from TCRdb running MiXCR on the 5' RACE reads. This table holds about 140,000 distinct CDR3 sequences, less than 20% found once. Study-wide findings and caveats: Mostly located in CM and EM were contracting CD4+ clones, with contracting CD8+ clones located in EMRA. Clones that got smaller from day 15 to 85 had even CD4/CD8, while clones growing later tipped toward CD4+. Cross-reactive memory seemingly joined, as some responding clones were found in pre-infection memory.

This clonotype came up a few times. What it binds is unknown. This receptor was taken from an adult woman who had mild COVID-19 (a few samples of this study predate the infection). Cell type and time point are not known. The source material was PBMCs or a T cell subset sorted from them (not recorded which).

CDR3 amino acids: CATSRPDSYMNTEAFF. The CDR3 bases are TGTGCCACCAGCAGACCGGACAGTTACATGAACACTGAAGCTTTCTTT. This chain joins TRBV15 and TRBJ1-1; perhaps TRBD1 as D (6 bases). The CDR3 runs 16 residues. V dropped 2 bases and J dropped 0 bases, with 13 bases sitting between them. Germline loops: CDR1 LNHNV, CDR2 YYDKDF (reference sequence).